Listed below are T cell receptor beta chains from one sample, sequenced in a study of T cell responses to AZD1222 COVID-19 vaccine. Clones were sequenced by immunoSEQ multiplex PCR, and TCRdb holds only the in-frame ones, with some missing. Here the sample spans some 130,000 clones, approximately 90% being singletons. Sample: peripheral blood, taken on day 0 of AZD1222 vaccination. Source of these receptors: an adult in good health. CDR3s include the opening cysteine and the closing phenylalanine or tryptophan. Each record gives: V gene, J gene, D gene, clone size, CDR3 DNA, CDR3 protein. D genes are given only for firm matches. Size values are once, few and many counts, or a class for expanded clones, and some rows have none.

TRBV6-5	TRBJ1-2	NA	NA	TGTGCCAGCAGTTACTCGACTGAGCCTAACTATGGCTACACCTTC	CASSYSTEPNYGYTF
TRBV28	TRBJ1-5	NA	NA	TGTGCCAGCAGTCCAGCGGGTTACGGCAATCAGCCCCAGCATTTT	CASSPAGYGNQPQHF
TRBV5-5	TRBJ2-1	NA	NA	TGTGCCAGCAGCACCCTGGGGGAGGCCTACAATGAGCAGTTCTTC	CASSTLGEAYNEQFF
TRBV7-9	TRBJ1-6	TRBD1	NA	TGTGCCAGCAGCTACGAGGGGGCGCGAAATTCACCCCTCCACTTT	CASSYEGARNSPLHF
TRBV5-4	TRBJ2-7	TRBD2	NA	TGTGCCAGCAGCCTGGGAGGGGCGACCTCCTACGAGCAGTACTTC	CASSLGGATSYEQYF
TRBV3-1/TRBV3-2	TRBJ1-2	NA	NA	TGTGCCAGCAGCCAAAGATCAACGTATGGCTACACCTTC	CASSQRSTYGYTF
TRBV6-5	TRBJ2-2	NA	NA	TGTGCCAGCAGGGCGGGACAGTACACCGGGGAGCTGTTTTTT	CASRAGQYTGELFF
TRBV10-3	TRBJ1-2	NA	NA	TGTGCCATCAGTGATGCCTATGGCTACACCTTC	CAISDAYGYTF
TRBV9	TRBJ1-5	NA	NA	TGTGCCAGCAGCGCACAGGGTAGCAATCAGCCCCAGCATTTT	CASSAQGSNQPQHF
TRBV10-3	TRBJ1-3	NA	NA	TGTGCCATCAGTGAGTCGAGCAGGGGAGAATACACCATATATTTT	CAISESSRGEYTIYF
TRBV6-5	TRBJ1-1	NA	NA	TGTGCCAGCAGTTATTGGGATGCGGCCGAAGCTTTCTTT	CASSYWDAAEAFF
TRBV3-1/TRBV3-2	TRBJ2-2	NA	once	TGTGCCAGCAGGCGGGCCCCCAACACCGGGGAGCTGTTTTTT	CASRRAPNTGELFF
TRBV5-4	TRBJ2-1	NA	once	TGTGCCAGCGGTCCCGGGGGCTCCTACAATGAGCAGTTCTTC	CASGPGGSYNEQFF
TRBV18	TRBJ2-7	NA	NA	TGTGCCAGCCGGTTGGGGACGAGCTCCTACGAGCAGTACTTC	CASRLGTSSYEQYF
TRBV6-5	TRBJ1-2	TRBD1	once	TGTGCCAGCAGCGGGACAGCTCAGACCTATGGCTACACCTTC	CASSGTAQTYGYTF
TRBV4-2	TRBJ1-1	NA	NA	TGTGCCAGCAGCCACATGACAGCCCCGCTGAACACTGAAGCTTTCTTT	CASSHMTAPLNTEAFF
TRBV6-6	TRBJ1-4	NA	NA	TGTGCCAGCGCCATAAAACAGGGAGATAAACTGTTTTTT	CASAIKQGDKLFF
TRBV27	TRBJ1-5	NA	NA	TGTGCCAGCAGTTTAAGGACATCCAATCAGCCCCAGCATTTT	CASSLRTSNQPQHF
TRBV11-2	TRBJ1-2	NA	once	TGTGCCAGCAGCGGACGATCGTTGCAGACACCTGACAGTTACTATGGCTACACCTTC	CASSGRSLQTPDSYYGYTF
TRBV23-1	TRBJ1-5	NA	NA	TGCGCCAGCAGCCCTATTCAATTACTACAGGCAGGCAATCAGCCCCAGCATTTT	CASSPIQLLQAGNQPQHF
TRBV5-8	TRBJ1-4	NA	NA	TGTGCCAGCAGCCCACAATTGCGAGGAAATGAAAAACTGTTTTTT	CASSPQLRGNEKLFF
TRBV14	TRBJ2-2	NA	NA	TGTGCCAGCAGCCCTCTGGGGAGCCGGAACACCGGGGAGCTGTTTTTT	CASSPLGSRNTGELFF
TRBV6-6	TRBJ2-3	NA	few	TGTGCCAGCAGTCCCACGATCGAGGCAGATACGCAGTATTTT	CASSPTIEADTQYF
TRBV19	TRBJ1-2	NA	once	TGTGCCAGTAGGTCAAGGCTCTATGGCTACACCTTC	CASRSRLYGYTF
TRBV28	TRBJ1-1	NA	few	TGTGCCAGCCTCGCGGTTTGGAACACTGAAGCTTTCTTT	CASLAVWNTEAFF
TRBV3-1/TRBV3-2	TRBJ2-5	TRBD2	NA	TGTGCCAGCAGCCAAGTGGCGGGGGAGGGGACCCAGTACTTC	CASSQVAGEGTQYF
TRBV19	TRBJ1-1	NA	NA	TGTGCCAGTAGTATACGGGGAAACACTGAAGCTTTCTTT	CASSIRGNTEAFF
TRBV5-6	TRBJ1-2	NA	NA	TGTGCCAGCAGCTTCCGGGTTAGGAACCACTATGGCTACACCTTC	CASSFRVRNHYGYTF
TRBV19	TRBJ1-5	NA	NA	TGTGCCAGTAGTATCACGACCCCGAGAAAGGTATTGGGCAATCAGCCCCAGCATTTT	CASSITTPRKVLGNQPQHF
TRBV7-2	TRBJ2-3	NA	NA	TGTGCCAGCAGCTTAGGAGCTTTAGCGGATACGCAGTATTTT	CASSLGALADTQYF
TRBV7-2	TRBJ1-2	TRBD1	once	TGTGCCAGCAGCCCCCGGACAGGGCCCTATGGCTACACCTTC	CASSPRTGPYGYTF
TRBV6-6	TRBJ1-2	TRBD1	NA	TGTGCCAGCAGTACCCGGGACAGCAGCTATGGCTACACCTTC	CASSTRDSSYGYTF
TRBV19	TRBJ2-2	TRBD1	NA	TGTGCCAGTAGCGACAGGGGGAACACCGGGGAGCTGTTTTTT	CASSDRGNTGELFF
TRBV15	TRBJ1-3	NA	NA	TGTGCCACCAGCAGAGATTCCGTTGGGGCTGGAAACACCATATATTTT	CATSRDSVGAGNTIYF
TRBV15	TRBJ2-7	NA	NA	TGTGCCACCAGCAGAGTTCTAGCGACCTACGAGCAGTACTTC	CATSRVLATYEQYF
TRBV27	TRBJ2-1	NA	NA	TGTGCCAGCAGCGCCGACAGTAATGAGCAGTTCTTC	CASSADSNEQFF
TRBV28	TRBJ1-5	NA	NA	TGTGCCAGCAGTTTTGGTACGGGGAATCAGCCCCAGCATTTT	CASSFGTGNQPQHF
TRBV28	TRBJ1-5	NA	NA	TGTGCCAGCGCCGGTACAGTAGAAAAGCCCCAGCATTTT	CASAGTVEKPQHF
TRBV28	TRBJ2-6	NA	NA	TGTGCCACCCTCGAATCGGGACTCTCTGGGGCCAACGTCCTGACTTTC	CATLESGLSGANVLTF
TRBV19	TRBJ1-2	TRBD1	NA	TGTGCCAGTAGAGGGACAGGGCCCTATGGAGGCTACACCTTC	CASRGTGPYGGYTF
TRBV6-5	TRBJ1-6	NA	NA	TGTGCCAGTAAGACGTTCTCCTATAATTCACCCCTCCACTTT	CASKTFSYNSPLHF
TRBV6-1	TRBJ1-4	TRBD1	once	TGTGCCAGCAGTGAAGGCGGGACAGGAGGCGAAAAACTGTTTTTT	CASSEGGTGGEKLFF
TRBV30	TRBJ2-5	NA	NA	TGTGCCTGGAGTGTGGAGACCCAGTACTTC	CAWSVETQYF
TRBV6-1	TRBJ2-7	TRBD2	NA	TGTGCCAGCAGTGGGCCGACTAGCGGGAGGGCCATGTCCTACGAGCAGTACTTC	CASSGPTSGRAMSYEQYF
TRBV27	TRBJ1-4	NA	once	TGTGCCAGCAGTTTATTAGGCACGGCTGAAAAACTGTTTTTT	CASSLLGTAEKLFF
TRBV11-2	TRBJ2-3	TRBD2	NA	TGTGCCAGCAGCTCTGGGGGAGGGCAAACAGATACGCAGTATTTT	CASSSGGGQTDTQYF
TRBV19	TRBJ2-2	NA	NA	TGTGCCAGTAACGGACAGTCGAACACCGGGGAGCTGTTTTTT	CASNGQSNTGELFF
TRBV5-4	TRBJ1-1	TRBD1	NA	TGTGCCAGCAGGGACGGGACAGGGGGCGCGGCTGAAGCTTTCTTT	CASRDGTGGAAEAFF
TRBV4-3	TRBJ2-7	TRBD2	NA	TGCGCCAGCAGCCAAGGTCTAGCGGGGGACGAGCAGTACTTC	CASSQGLAGDEQYF
TRBV12-3/TRBV12-4	TRBJ2-1	TRBD2	NA	TGTGCCAGTTCTAGCGGGATTTACAATGAGCAGTTCTTC	CASSSGIYNEQFF
TRBV5-4	TRBJ1-6	TRBD1	NA	TGTGCCAGCAGCTTAGGAACTACGTATGGGACAGGGAATTCACCCCTCCACTTT	CASSLGTTYGTGNSPLHF
TRBV6-1	TRBJ2-1	TRBD2	NA	TGTGCCAGCAGTGAAGCGGATGGTGGTAGCGGGATAGGGGAGCAGTTCTTC	CASSEADGGSGIGEQFF
TRBV2	TRBJ2-7	TRBD2	NA	TGTGCCAGCAGTGAAAGGGGAGGGAGCGAGCAGTACTTC	CASSERGGSEQYF
TRBV6-4	TRBJ2-1	NA	NA	TGTGCCAGCAGTGATGATGGGGGCGCGAAGTCTGAGCAGTTCTTC	CASSDDGGAKSEQFF
TRBV28	TRBJ2-7	TRBD1	NA	TGTGCCAGCAGTTTATCTACAGGGGACTACGAGCAGTACTTC	CASSLSTGDYEQYF
TRBV4-2	TRBJ1-1	TRBD1	NA	TGTGCCAGCAGCCGAGGACCAGGGGGTGCGACTGAAGCTTTCTTT	CASSRGPGGATEAFF
TRBV30	TRBJ2-5	NA	NA	TGTGCCTGGAGTTCGGGGGGCGGGGAGACCCAGTACTTC	CAWSSGGGETQYF
TRBV7-9	TRBJ2-7	NA	NA	TGTGCCAGCAGCCGACGACTAGTAACCTACGAGCAGTACTTC	CASSRRLVTYEQYF